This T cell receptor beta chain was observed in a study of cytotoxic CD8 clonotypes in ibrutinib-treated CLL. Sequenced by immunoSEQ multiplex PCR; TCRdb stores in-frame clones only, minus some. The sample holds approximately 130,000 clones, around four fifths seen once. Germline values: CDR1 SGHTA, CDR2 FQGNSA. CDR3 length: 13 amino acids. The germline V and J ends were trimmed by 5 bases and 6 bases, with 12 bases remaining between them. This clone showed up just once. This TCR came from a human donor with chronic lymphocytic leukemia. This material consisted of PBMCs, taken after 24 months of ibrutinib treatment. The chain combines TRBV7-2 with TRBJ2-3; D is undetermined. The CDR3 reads CASSLLHLDTQYF. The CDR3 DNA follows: TGTGCCAGCAGCCTACTACACCTGGATACGCAGTATTTT.